Sequencing of this T cell receptor beta chain was carried out in a study of T cells in Graves' hyperthyroidism and ophthalmopathy (dated by TCRdb to between 2019 and 2020). Context from the whole study: Peripheral blood samples were taken at initial diagnosis, before any treatment was given. A discovery cohort of roughly 100 patients, roughly 43 with Graves' ophthalmopathy and about 60 with stable Graves' hyperthyroidism, was used to find distinguishing TCR V-J signatures. Whether ophthalmopathy could be predicted prospectively was tested in an independent validation cohort made up of about 20 hyperthyroidism patients plus 17 patients who later progressed to ophthalmopathy. The 100 discovery patients were divided at random into training and test sets in a 7:3 ratio. In addition, the study compared T-cell repertoires in thyroid tissue and in blood from about 6 Graves' hyperthyroidism patients. Once sampling was done, hyperthyroidism patients were given methimazole at a starting dose of 30 mg daily, whereas ophthalmopathy patients were given high-dose intravenous methylprednisolone. The paper describes TCR Vbeta CDR3 sequencing of more than 120 peripheral blood samples, made up of some 40 ophthalmopathy patients, roughly 72 hyperthyroidism patients and about 17 progressor patients. On the study overall, not on this receptor specifically: No statistical method was used to set the sample size in advance, and investigators knew the group allocation. In validation, progression to ophthalmopathy was predicted by the model with around 71% sensitivity and around 75% specificity, a median of roughly 6.4 months before onset. Most expanded thyroid clonotypes (frequency above 0.001) were also detected in blood, suggesting blood repertoires may reflect thyroid immune responses. In cross-validation, a model built on a 13 V-J signature told ophthalmopathy apart from stable hyperthyroidism with roughly 87% sensitivity and around 84% specificity, and in testing the same model reached 80%/75%.

This clonotype was seen ten or more times. Its antigen remains unidentified. Per-base quality was not reported, and no clone a single base away is much larger than it. V drops 4 bases and J drops 0 bases, leaving 19 bases in between. The germline V gene sets CDR1 to MDHEN and CDR2 to SYDVKM. The CDR3 covers 17 residues, taking in both the cysteine and the phenylalanine. Only CDR3 DNA is held: 51 bases, read in frame from base 1. Ophthalmopathy patients had moderately to severely active disease, with a Clinical Activity Score of 3 or more, a NOSPECS grade of 4 or more, and a disease duration of less than 3 months. The study excluded patients with uncontrolled infections, other autoimmune diseases, pregnancy or lactation. Diagnoses relied on clinical symptoms, serum thyroxine and TRAb, thyroid ultrasound and orbital computed tomography. Ficoll-Paque density gradient centrifugation was used to isolate PBMCs from 9.5 to 10 ml of fresh peripheral blood. Trizol reagent was used to extract total RNA, and RNA quality was then checked on an Agilent 2100 Bioanalyzer.

The TCR beta CDR3 regions were amplified from the RNA transcripts. The first round of RT-PCR for the TCR CDR3 was performed with the HTBI primer set and the Qiagen OneStep RT-PCR kit. Libraries were constructed in a second round of multiplex PCR, after which size selection and purification were carried out. Libraries were sequenced paired-end with 100 bp reads on an Illumina HiSeq2000. The original pipeline was this. Raw data were processed with SOAPnuke, discarding reads with adapters, uncalled bases, mean Phred below 15, or no exact constant-primer or identifier match. High-quality paired reads were merged using COPE v1.2.5, and each unique nucleotide sequence was defined as a clonotype. Clonotypes were aligned to IMGT TRBV, TRBD and TRBJ reference segments using MiTCR v1.1. The analysis was restricted to V-J combinations with a frequency above 0.0001, which together covered over 99% of the repertoires. A TCS score was defined as the ratio between F50 (clonal expansion) and ExV (chaos), using BLOSUM62-based TCRdist between CDR3 peptides within each V-J. Welch's t-statistics and random forest reduced some 510 V-J features to some 14, which were used in a naive Bayes classifier (R e1071). The raw public reads went through TCRdb reprocessing: fastp at Q25, MiXCR clone calling, in-frame beta chains kept. Duplicate CDR3 protein sequences are folded into a single record with the most common DNA and genes. The V and J calls reflect TCRdb's pipeline rather than the authors' work. Present in this sample are some 360,000 distinct CDR3 sequences, 15% to 20% of which were seen just once. The top ten hold around 16% of the sample.

The specimen was blood. The TCR comes from a woman between 40 and 50 years old with Graves' ophthalmopathy. The rearrangement combines TRBV28 with TRBJ2-7; too little of a D gene remains to name it. The CDR3 reads as follows: CASSSPNSLQHSYEQYF. The bases read TGTGCCAGCAGTTCCCCGAATTCCCTCCAACACTCCTACGAGCAGTACTTC. The entire variable domain, with the stretches around the CDR3 drawn from the reference TRBV28 and TRBJ2-7 proteins, is DVKVTQSSRYLVKRTGEKVFLECVQDMDHENMFWYRQDPGLGLRLIYFSYDVKMKEKGDIPEGYSVSREKKERFSLILESASTNQTSMYLCASSSPNSLQHSYEQYFGPGTRLTVT.